The TCR beta chain described here comes from a study of blood T cell repertoires in COVID-19. Study-level background: COVID-19 samples, acute and convalescent, were from the United States, Italy and Spain. Sample material is recorded as cDNA or gDNA derived from T cells, B-cell-depleted T cells, or PBMCs.

Germline values: CDR1 MNHEY, CDR2 SMNVEV (reference sequence). After removal of 7 bases from V and 0 bases from J, the junction contained 15 bases not matched to a gene. The CDR3 contains 18 residues. Participant ages covered about 18 to 89 years across about two dozen US areas. Cohorts were based on clinical histories the participants reported. Assay used: immunoSEQ multiplex PCR; TCRdb lists only in-frame clones, some missing. Counted here are hundreds of thousands of clones, 88% occurring once; the ten biggest clones make up about 1%. V gene TRBV27 combines with J gene TRBJ2-3, with 8 bases matching TRBD1. This sequence originates from a woman aged 30 to 39 who had recovered from COVID-19. Sample: PBMCs or T cells enriched from blood (not recorded which). CDR3 residues: CASTHGRGLQTSTDTQYF. The CDR3 DNA reads TGTGCCAGCACCCACGGCAGGGGGCTTCAAACTAGCACAGATACGCAGTATTTT.